These 9 T cell receptor beta chains were sequenced from one sample in a study of T cells in Graves' hyperthyroidism and ophthalmopathy. RNA transcripts yielded amplified TCR beta CDR3 regions. The TCR CDR3 first-round RT-PCR relied on the HTBI primer set. TCRdb ran MiXCR on the multiplex PCR reads and lists one entry per CDR3 protein. The table includes about 700,000 distinct CDR3 sequences, approximately 14% detected once. The specimen was blood. The receptors shown here come from a young woman with Graves' hyperthyroidism.

In its sample, this clonotype was seen a few times. The chain recombines TRBV6-1 with TRBJ1-6; 7 nucleotides match TRBD1. Germline V lookup: CDR1 MNHNS, CDR2 SASEGT. This CDR3 spans 17 amino acids. V trimming: 6 bases; J trimming: 11 bases; junction bases outside the gene matches: 19. The CDR3 sequence is CASRPEGDRQGLPPLHF. DNA of the CDR3: TGTGCCAGCAGACCTGAGGGGGACAGACAGGGTCTGCCACCCCTCCACTTT.

This clonotype appeared many times. In DNA form, the CDR3 reads TGTGCCAGCAGTTTCAGGACAGACTTGGACATTCAGTACTTC. Its protein product is CASSFRTDLDIQYF. This chain links TRBV2 with TRBJ2-4; TRBD1 is a possible D gene (6 bases). Germline CDR1 and CDR2: SNHLY and FYNNEI. Trimming cost V 5 bases and J 8 bases, with 16 bases left between them. The CDR3 loop spans 14 amino acids. Variable domain in full (rest from reference TRBV2 and TRBJ2-4): EPEVTQTPSHQVTQMGQEVILRCVPISNHLYFYWYRQILGQKVEFLVSFYNNEISEKSEIFDDQFSVERPDGSNFTLKIRSTKLEDSAMYFCASSFRTDLDIQYFGAGTRLSVL.

This clonotype appeared many times. The rearrangement joins TRBV6-2 or TRBV6-3 to TRBJ2-3; TRBD1 aligns across 8 bases. Per germline, CDR1 MNHEY and CDR2 SVGEGT. The CDR3 is made up of 19 amino acids. The junction had 17 bases not matched to a gene; V was cut back by 2 bases and J by 4 bases. The CDR3 here is CASSYPRRTGRLKADTQYF. The CDR3 DNA follows: TGTGCCAGCAGTTACCCGAGACGGACAGGGAGGCTGAAGGCAGATACGCAGTATTTT.

The chain uses TRBV29-1 and TRBJ2-7, with 12 nucleotides matching TRBD1. The ends lost 6 bases at V and 6 bases at J; junction bases unmatched: 24. CDR3 length: 19 amino acids. CDR1 is SQVTM, CDR2 ANQGSEA, per germline. The CDR3 sequence: CSVRPSSEWDRGRGGEQYF. For the CDR3, the DNA is TGCAGCGTGCGTCCTTCGAGCGAGTGGGACAGGGGGCGGGGAGGCGAGCAGTACTTC.

This clonotype was seen only a few times. This chain uses TRBV9 with TRBJ2-1; TRBD2 agrees at 7 bases. Trimming at V came to 6 bases and at J to 0 bases, leaving 9 bases not matched to a gene. The germline V gene encodes CDR1 SGDLS and CDR2 YYNGEE. The CDR3 totals 16 residues. The CDR3 nucleotides are TGTGCCAGCACCCCTAGCGGAGACAGCTCCTACAATGAGCAGTTCTTC. Translating gives CASTPSGDSSYNEQFF.

This clonotype was counted ten times or more. The chain employs TRBV15 and TRBJ2-7; the D gene is possibly TRBD2 (5 bases). This CDR3 has 15 residues. Germline lookup yields CDR1 LNHNV and CDR2 YYDKDF (reference sequence). Trimming took 1 base from V and 6 from J, leaving 16 bases between them. The CDR3 coding sequence is TGTGCCACCAGCAGAGCAGCCCCCACGGCGGGCGAGCAGTACTTC. Protein product: CATSRAAPTAGEQYF.

This clonotype was picked up many times. The chain joins TRBV30 to TRBJ1-4; D is uncertain. V was pared by 0 bases and J by 2 bases, with 7 bases between. The CDR3 sequence is 14 residues long. Germline V gene data show CDR1 as GTSNPN and CDR2 as SVGIG (reference sequence). CDR3 DNA sequence: TGTGCCTGGAGTGTACCTTTGACTAATGAAAAACTGTTTTTT. It translates to CAWSVPLTNEKLFF.

This clonotype was seen repeatedly, ten times or more. The rearrangement joins TRBV7-9 to TRBJ1-1, with a possible D match to TRBD1 (6 bases). Germline loops: CDR1 SEHNR, CDR2 FQNEAQ (reference sequence). V lost 5 bases and J 1 base, leaving 14 bases between the germline ends. CDR3 size: 15 residues. CDR3 bases: TGTGCCAGCAGCAACAGGGTCCAGGGGAACACTGAAGCTTTCTTT. The encoded protein is CASSNRVQGNTEAFF.

This clonotype was counted between two and nine times. This chain links TRBV7-9 with TRBJ2-3; either TRBD1 or TRBD2 may supply D (6 bases each). CDR1 is SEHNR, CDR2 FQNEAQ, per germline (reference sequence). The CDR3 runs 13 residues. The V end was cut by 5 bases, the J end by 8 bases, with 14 bases between. Written as DNA, the CDR3 is TGTGCCAGCAGCCCTGGGGGGCAGGCTACGCAGTATTTT. Protein product: CASSPGGQATQYF. The entire variable domain, with the rest obtained from reference TRBV7-9 and TRBJ2-3, is as follows: DTGVSQNPRHKITKRGQNVTFRCDPISEHNRLYWYRQTLGQGPEFLTYFQNEAQLEKSRLLSDRFSAERPKGSFSTLEIQRTEQGDSAMYLCASSPGGQATQYFGPGTRLTVL.